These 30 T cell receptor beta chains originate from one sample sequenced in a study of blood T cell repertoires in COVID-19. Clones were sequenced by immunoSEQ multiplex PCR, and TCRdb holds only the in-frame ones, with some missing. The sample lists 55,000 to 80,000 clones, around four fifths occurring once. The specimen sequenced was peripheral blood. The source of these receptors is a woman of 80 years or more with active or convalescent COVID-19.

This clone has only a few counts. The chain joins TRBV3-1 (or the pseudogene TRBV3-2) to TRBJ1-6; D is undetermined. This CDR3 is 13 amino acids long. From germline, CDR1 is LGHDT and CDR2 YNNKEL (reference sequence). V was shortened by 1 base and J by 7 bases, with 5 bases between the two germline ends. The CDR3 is CASSQVRNSPLHF. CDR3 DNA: TGTGCCAGCAGCCAAGTGCGAAATTCACCCCTCCACTTT.

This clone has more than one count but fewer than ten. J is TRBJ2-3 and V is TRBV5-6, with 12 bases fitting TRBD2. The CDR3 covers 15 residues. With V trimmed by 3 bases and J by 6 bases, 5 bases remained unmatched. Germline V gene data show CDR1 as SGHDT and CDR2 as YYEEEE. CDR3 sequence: CASSSGLAGSDTQYF. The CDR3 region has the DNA TGTGCCAGCAGCTCCGGACTAGCGGGGTCCGATACGCAGTATTTT.

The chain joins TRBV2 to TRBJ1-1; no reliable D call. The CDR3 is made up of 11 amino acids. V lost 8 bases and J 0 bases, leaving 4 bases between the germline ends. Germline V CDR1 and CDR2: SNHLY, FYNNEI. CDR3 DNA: TGTGCCAGCCAGTTGAACACTGAAGCTTTCTTT. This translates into CASQLNTEAFF.

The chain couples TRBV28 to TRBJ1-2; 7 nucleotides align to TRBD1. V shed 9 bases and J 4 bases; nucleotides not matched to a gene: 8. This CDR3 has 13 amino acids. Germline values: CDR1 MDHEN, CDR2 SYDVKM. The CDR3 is CASSEGAGYGYTF. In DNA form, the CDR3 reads TGTGCCAGTTCAGAGGGGGCGGGCTATGGCTACACCTTC.

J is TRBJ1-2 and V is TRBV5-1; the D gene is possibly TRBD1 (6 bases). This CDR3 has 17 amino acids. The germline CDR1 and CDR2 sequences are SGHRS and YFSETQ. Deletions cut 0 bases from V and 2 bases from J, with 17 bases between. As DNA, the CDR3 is TGCGCCAGCAGCTTGGACCAGCGGACAGTAAGAAACTATGGCTACACCTTC. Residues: CASSLDQRTVRNYGYTF.

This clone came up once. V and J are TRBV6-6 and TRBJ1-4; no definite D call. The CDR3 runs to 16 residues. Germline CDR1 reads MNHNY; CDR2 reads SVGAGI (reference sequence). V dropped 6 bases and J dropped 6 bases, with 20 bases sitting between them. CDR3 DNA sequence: TGTGCCAGCAGCTATTCCGGGGAGGAGTGGGATGAAAAACTGTTTTTT. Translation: CASSYSGEEWDEKLFF.

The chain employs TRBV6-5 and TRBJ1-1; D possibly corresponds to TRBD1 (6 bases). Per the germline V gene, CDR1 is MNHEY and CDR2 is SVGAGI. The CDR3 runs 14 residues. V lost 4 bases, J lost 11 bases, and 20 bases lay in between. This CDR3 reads CASSSETGNPAAFF. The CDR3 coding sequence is TGTGCCAGCAGTTCGGAAACAGGGAATCCCGCGGCTTTCTTT.

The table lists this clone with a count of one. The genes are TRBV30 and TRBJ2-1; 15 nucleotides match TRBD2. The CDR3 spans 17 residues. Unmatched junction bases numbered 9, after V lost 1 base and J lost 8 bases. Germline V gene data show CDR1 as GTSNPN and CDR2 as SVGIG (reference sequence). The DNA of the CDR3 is TGTGCCTGGAGTGCGGGACTAGCGGGGGGCCAGGGCGATGAGCAGTTCTTC. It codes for CAWSAGLAGGQGDEQFF.

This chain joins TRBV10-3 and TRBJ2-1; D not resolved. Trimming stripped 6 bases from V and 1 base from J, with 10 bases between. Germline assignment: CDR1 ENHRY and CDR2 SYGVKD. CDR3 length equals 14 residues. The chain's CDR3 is CAIRSAASYNEQFF. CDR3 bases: TGTGCCATCAGGAGTGCGGCTTCCTACAATGAGCAGTTCTTC.

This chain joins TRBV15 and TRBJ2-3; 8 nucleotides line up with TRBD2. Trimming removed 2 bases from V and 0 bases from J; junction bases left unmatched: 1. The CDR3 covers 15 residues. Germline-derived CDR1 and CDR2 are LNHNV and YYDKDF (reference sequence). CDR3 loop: CATSRQRGSTDTQYF. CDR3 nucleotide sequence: TGTGCCACCAGCAGACAGCGGGGGAGCACAGATACGCAGTATTTT.

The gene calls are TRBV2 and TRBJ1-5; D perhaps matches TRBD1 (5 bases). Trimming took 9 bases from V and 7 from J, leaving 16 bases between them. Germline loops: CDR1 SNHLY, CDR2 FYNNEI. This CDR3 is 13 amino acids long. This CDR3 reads CASGLGARQPQHF. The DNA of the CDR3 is TGTGCCAGTGGTCTAGGGGCACGACAGCCCCAGCATTTT. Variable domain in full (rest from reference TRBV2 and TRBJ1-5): EPEVTQTPSHQVTQMGQEVILRCVPISNHLYFYWYRQILGQKVEFLVSFYNNEISEKSEIFDDQFSVERPDGSNFTLKIRSTKLEDSAMYFCASGLGARQPQHFGDGTRLSIL.

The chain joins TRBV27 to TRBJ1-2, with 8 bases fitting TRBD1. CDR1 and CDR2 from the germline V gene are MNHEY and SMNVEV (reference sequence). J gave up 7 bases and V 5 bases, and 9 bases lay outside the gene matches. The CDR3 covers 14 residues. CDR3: CASSPDRGGFGYTF. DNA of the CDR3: TGTGCCAGCAGTCCTGACAGGGGAGGGTTTGGCTACACCTTC.

The CDR3 region is CASSLFGAPGYTF. CDR3 DNA: TGTGCCAGCAGCTTGTTTGGGGCGCCTGGCTACACCTTC. The chain recombines TRBV5-6 with TRBJ1-2; possible D gene TRBD1, 5 bases. Germline V gives CDR1 SGHDT, CDR2 YYEEEE. Trimming removed 1 base at V and 7 bases at J, with 11 bases between. The CDR3 has 13 residues.

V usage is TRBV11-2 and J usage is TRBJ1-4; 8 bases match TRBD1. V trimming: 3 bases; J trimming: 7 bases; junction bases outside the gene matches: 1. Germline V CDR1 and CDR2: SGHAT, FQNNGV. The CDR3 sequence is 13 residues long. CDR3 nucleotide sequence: TGTGCCAGCAGCTTGGACAGGGTTGAAAAACTGTTTTTT. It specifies CASSLDRVEKLFF.

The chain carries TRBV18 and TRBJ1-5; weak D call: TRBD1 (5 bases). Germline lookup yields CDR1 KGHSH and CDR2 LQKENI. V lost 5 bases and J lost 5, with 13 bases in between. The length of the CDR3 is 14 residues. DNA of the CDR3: TGTGCCAGCTCAAGCGGGGACCCTTATCAGCCCCAGCATTTT. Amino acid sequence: CASSSGDPYQPQHF.

The CDR3 coding sequence is TGTGCCAGCGGACCGGGACTAGCGGGGGGGGAGACCCAGTACTTC. The encoded protein is CASGPGLAGGETQYF. The chain couples TRBV21-1 to TRBJ2-5; the table gives TRBD2 as D, unverified against the DNA. TRBV21-1 is a documented pseudogene. The CDR3 sequence is 15 residues long.

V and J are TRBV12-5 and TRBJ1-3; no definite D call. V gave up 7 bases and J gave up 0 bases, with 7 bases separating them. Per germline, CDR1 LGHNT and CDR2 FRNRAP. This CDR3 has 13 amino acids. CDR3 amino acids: CASAVVSGNTIYF. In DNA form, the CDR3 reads TGTGCTAGTGCCGTAGTCTCTGGAAACACCATATATTTT.

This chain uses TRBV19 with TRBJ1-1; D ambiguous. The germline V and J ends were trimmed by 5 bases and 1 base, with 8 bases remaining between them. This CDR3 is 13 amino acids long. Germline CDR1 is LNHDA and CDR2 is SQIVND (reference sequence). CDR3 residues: CASSQQENTEAFF. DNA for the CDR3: TGTGCCAGTAGTCAGCAGGAGAACACTGAAGCTTTCTTT.

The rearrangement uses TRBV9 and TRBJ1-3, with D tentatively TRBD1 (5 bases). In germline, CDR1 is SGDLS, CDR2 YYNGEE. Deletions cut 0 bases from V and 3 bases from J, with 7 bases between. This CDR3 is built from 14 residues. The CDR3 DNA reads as TGTGCCAGCAGCGTAGGAAGGGGTGGAAACACCATATATTTT. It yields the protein CASSVGRGGNTIYF.

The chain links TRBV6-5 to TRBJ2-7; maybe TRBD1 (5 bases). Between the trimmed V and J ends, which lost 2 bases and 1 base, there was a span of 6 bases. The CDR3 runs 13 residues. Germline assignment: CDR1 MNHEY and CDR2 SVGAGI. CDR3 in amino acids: CASSYRGSYEQYF. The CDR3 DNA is TGTGCCAGCAGTTACAGGGGATCCTACGAGCAGTACTTC.

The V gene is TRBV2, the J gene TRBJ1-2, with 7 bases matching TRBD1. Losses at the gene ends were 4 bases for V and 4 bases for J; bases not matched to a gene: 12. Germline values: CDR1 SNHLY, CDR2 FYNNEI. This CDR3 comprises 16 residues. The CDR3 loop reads CASSGPRDSFSYGYTF. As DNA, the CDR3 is TGTGCCAGCAGTGGGCCCCGGGACAGTTTTAGCTATGGCTACACCTTC.

In DNA form, the CDR3 reads TGTGCCAGCAGCCGTTTCCGGGACTATAACAATGAGCAGTTCTTC. Translation gives CASSRFRDYNNEQFF. V is TRBV11-1 and J is TRBJ2-1, with TRBD2 identical over 7 bases. The trim removed 5 bases at V and 5 bases at J, leaving 9 bases unmatched. The CDR3 extends over 15 amino acids. The germline CDR1 and CDR2 sequences are SGHAT and FQDESV (reference sequence).

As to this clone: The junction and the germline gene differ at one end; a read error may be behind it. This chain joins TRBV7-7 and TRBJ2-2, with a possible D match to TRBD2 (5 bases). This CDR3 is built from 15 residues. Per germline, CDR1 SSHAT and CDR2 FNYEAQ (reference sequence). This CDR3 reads CASSLASGFTGELFF. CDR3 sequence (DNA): TGTGCTAGCAGCTTAGCGTCCGGGTTCACCGGGGAGCTGTTTTTT. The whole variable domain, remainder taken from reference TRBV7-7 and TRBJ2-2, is GAGVSQSPRYKVTKRGQDVTLRCDPISSHATLYWYQQALGQGPEFLTYFNYEAQPDKSGLPSDRFSAERPEGSISTLTIQRTEQRDSAMYRCASSLASGFTGELFFGEGSRLTVL.

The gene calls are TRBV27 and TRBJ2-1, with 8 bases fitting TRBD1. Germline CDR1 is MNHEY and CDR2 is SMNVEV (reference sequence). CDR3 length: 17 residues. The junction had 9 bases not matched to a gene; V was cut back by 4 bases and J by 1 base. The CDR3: CASSSVDRVDSYNEQFF. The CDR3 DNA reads TGTGCCAGCAGTTCTGTGGACAGGGTGGATTCCTACAATGAGCAGTTCTTC.

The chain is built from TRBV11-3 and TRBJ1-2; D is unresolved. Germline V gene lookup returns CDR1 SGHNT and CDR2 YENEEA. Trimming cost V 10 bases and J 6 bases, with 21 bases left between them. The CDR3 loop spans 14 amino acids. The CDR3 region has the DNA TGTGCCACCGCCGGAGGCTACAGAGACGATGGCTACACCTTC. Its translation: CATAGGYRDDGYTF.

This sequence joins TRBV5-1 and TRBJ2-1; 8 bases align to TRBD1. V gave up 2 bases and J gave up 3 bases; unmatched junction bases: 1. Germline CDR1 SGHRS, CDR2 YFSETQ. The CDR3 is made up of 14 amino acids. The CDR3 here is CASSLGQGYNEQFF. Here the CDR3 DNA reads TGCGCCAGCAGCTTAGGACAGGGCTACAATGAGCAGTTCTTC.

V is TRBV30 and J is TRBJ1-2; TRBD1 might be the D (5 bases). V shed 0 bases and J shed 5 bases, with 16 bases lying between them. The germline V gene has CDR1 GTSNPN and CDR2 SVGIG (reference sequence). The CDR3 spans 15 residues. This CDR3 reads CAWSVAGRPFYGYTF. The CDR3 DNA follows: TGTGCCTGGAGTGTAGCGGGACGCCCTTTTTATGGCTACACCTTC.

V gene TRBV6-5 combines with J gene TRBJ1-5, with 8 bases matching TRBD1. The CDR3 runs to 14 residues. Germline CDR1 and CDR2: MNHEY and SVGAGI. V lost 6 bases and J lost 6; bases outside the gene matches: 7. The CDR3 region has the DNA TGTGCCAGCAGCTTCGGACAGGGCAGTCAGCCCCAGCATTTT. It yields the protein CASSFGQGSQPQHF.

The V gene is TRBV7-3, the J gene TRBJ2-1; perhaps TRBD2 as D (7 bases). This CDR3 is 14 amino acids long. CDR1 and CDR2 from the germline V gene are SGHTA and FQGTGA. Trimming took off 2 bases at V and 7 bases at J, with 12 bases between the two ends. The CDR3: CASSLAGAWNEQFF. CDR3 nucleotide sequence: TGTGCCAGCAGCTTAGCGGGGGCTTGGAATGAGCAGTTCTTC.

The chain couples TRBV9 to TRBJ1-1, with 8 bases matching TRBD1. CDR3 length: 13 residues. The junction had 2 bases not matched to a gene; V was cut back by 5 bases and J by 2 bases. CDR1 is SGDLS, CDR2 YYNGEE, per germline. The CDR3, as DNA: TGTGCCAGCAGGGGACAGGACAACACTGAAGCTTTCTTT. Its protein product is CASRGQDNTEAFF.